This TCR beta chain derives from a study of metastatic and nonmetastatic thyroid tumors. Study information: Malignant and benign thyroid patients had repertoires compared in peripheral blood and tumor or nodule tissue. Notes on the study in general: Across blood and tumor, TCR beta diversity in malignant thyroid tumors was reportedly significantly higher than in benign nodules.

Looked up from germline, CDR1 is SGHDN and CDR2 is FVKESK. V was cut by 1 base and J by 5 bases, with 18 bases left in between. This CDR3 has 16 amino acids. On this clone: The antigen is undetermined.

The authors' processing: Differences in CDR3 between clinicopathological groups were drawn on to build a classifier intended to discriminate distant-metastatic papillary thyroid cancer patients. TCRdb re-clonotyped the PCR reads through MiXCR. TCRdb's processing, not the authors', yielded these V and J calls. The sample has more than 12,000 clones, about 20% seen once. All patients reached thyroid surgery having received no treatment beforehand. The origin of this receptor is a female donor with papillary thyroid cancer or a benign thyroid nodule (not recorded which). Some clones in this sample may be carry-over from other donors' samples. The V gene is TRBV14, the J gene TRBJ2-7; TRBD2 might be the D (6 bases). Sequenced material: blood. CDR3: CASSQGSSAGLDEQYF. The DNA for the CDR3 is TGTGCCAGCAGCCAAGGATCCTCTGCGGGATTGGACGAGCAGTACTTC. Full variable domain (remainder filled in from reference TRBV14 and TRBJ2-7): EAGVTQFPSHSVIEKGQTVTLRCDPISGHDNLYWYRRVMGKEIKFLLHFVKESKQDESGMPNNRFLAERTGGTYSTLKVQPAELEDSGVYFCASSQGSSAGLDEQYFGPGTRLTVT.